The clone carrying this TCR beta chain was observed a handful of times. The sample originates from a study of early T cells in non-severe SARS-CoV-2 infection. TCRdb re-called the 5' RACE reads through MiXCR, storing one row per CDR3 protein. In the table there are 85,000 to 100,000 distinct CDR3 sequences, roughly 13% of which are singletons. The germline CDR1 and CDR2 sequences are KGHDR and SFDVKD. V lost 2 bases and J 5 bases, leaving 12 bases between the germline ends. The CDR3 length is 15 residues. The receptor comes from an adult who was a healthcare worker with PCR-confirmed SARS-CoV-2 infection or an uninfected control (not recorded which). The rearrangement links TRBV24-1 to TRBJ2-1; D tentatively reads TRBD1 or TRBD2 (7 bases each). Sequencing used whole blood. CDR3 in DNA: TGTGCCACCAGTGATTCAGGGGGGGGTGACAATGAGCAGTTCTTC. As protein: CATSDSGGGDNEQFF.